One and the same sample provided the 10 T cell receptor beta chains below, sequenced in a study of PD-L1 blockade in urothelial cancer. Time point noted: peripheral blood 6 weeks after treatment start. The table came from immunoSEQ multiplex PCR; TCRdb's copy has only in-frame clones and leaves some out. The repertoire holds about 43,000 clones, with 83% as singletons. This material consisted of PBMCs, taken around atezolizumab (anti-PD-L1) treatment. These TCRs come from a man aged 55 to 70 with urothelial cancer.

The chain recombines TRBV7-2 with TRBJ2-3, with 10 bases matching TRBD2. The germline V gene has CDR1 SGHTA and CDR2 FQGNSA. This CDR3 is built from 16 residues. V lost 1 base, J lost 4 bases, and 5 bases stayed unmatched. The CDR3 loop reads CASSLVAGGGADTQYF. The DNA for the CDR3 is TGTGCCAGCAGCTTAGTAGCGGGGGGTGGGGCAGATACGCAGTATTTT.

The rearrangement uses TRBV15 and TRBJ2-3; 9 nucleotides match TRBD1. Germline-derived CDR1 and CDR2 are LNHNV and YYDKDF (reference sequence). CDR3 length: 16 amino acids. The V gene end was trimmed by 1 base and the J gene end by 2 bases; junction bases not matched to a gene: 4. The CDR3 bases are TGTGCCACCAGCAGAGGCACAGGGGGCTTCACAGATACGCAGTATTTT. Its translation: CATSRGTGGFTDTQYF.

The rearrangement joins TRBV4-1 to TRBJ1-6; tentative D call: TRBD1 (5 bases). Germline values: CDR1 MGHRA, CDR2 YSYEKL. Trimming shortened V by 2 bases and J by 14 bases, and 16 bases separated the two germline ends. The CDR3 is made up of 14 amino acids. The CDR3 sequence: CASSQQEQALALHF. CDR3 bases: TGCGCCAGCAGCCAACAAGAACAGGCGTTGGCCCTCCACTTT.

The chain couples TRBV6-1 to TRBJ2-3; tentatively, D is TRBD1 (5 bases). V lost 3 bases, J lost 4 bases, and 14 bases lay in between. This CDR3 is built from 15 residues. Germline assignment: CDR1 MNHNS and CDR2 SASEGT. In DNA, the CDR3 is TGTGCCAGCAGTGACACTCAGGGTCGGGCAGATACGCAGTATTTT. Its translation is CASSDTQGRADTQYF.

The chain is built from TRBV15 and TRBJ2-3; the match to TRBD1 covers 7 bases. The CDR3 consists of 19 residues. Germline lookup yields CDR1 LNHNV and CDR2 YYDKDF (reference sequence). V gave up 0 bases and J gave up 1 base; unmatched junction bases: 13. CDR3 region: CATSRDRQGGLGRTDTQYF. CDR3 DNA: TGTGCCACCAGCAGAGATCGACAGGGTGGTTTGGGGCGCACAGATACGCAGTATTTT.

V and J are TRBV7-8 and TRBJ2-7; no clear D gene. CDR1 SGHVS and CDR2 FQNEAQ come from the germline V gene. The V gene lost 1 base and the J gene lost 6 bases, with 13 bases spanning the gap. This CDR3 has 14 residues. CDR3 residues: CASSLVAESPEQYF. The CDR3, as DNA: TGTGCCAGCAGCTTAGTGGCAGAAAGTCCCGAGCAGTACTTC.

In this sample, this clone turned up once. The gene calls are TRBV15 and TRBJ2-7, with a weak D call TRBD1 (6 bases). Germline loops: CDR1 LNHNV, CDR2 YYDKDF (reference sequence). The CDR3 sequence is 15 residues long. V was clipped by 0 bases and J by 6 bases, with 15 bases between them. The CDR3 DNA reads TGTGCCACCAGCAGAGATAGCGCAGGGGAGAGCGAGCAGTACTTC. Protein sequence: CATSRDSAGESEQYF.

The chain has TRBV28 and TRBJ2-5, with TRBD2 matching over 7 bases. The length of the CDR3 is 12 residues. The J segment lost 5 bases and the V segment lost 8 bases, leaving 5 bases of the junction unmatched. Germline lookup yields CDR1 MDHEN and CDR2 SYDVKM. CDR3 loop: CASGQGGETQYF. The CDR3 DNA reads TGTGCCAGCGGGCAGGGAGGGGAGACCCAGTACTTC.

In its sample, this clone was seen once. The genes are TRBV7-9 and TRBJ1-3; 8 positions match TRBD1. This CDR3 is built from 15 residues. The V segment lost 2 bases and the J segment 3 bases; nucleotides outside the gene matches: 3. Per germline, CDR1 SEHNR and CDR2 FQNEAQ (reference sequence). CDR3 protein: CASSLSGQGGNTIYF. In DNA form, the CDR3 reads TGTGCCAGCAGCTTAAGCGGACAGGGTGGAAACACCATATATTTT.

This chain uses TRBV5-1 with TRBJ2-1, with D tentatively TRBD2 (6 bases). Looked up from germline, CDR1 is SGHRS and CDR2 is YFSETQ. The V end was cut by 3 bases, the J end by 1 base, with 14 bases between. This CDR3 has 16 residues. CDR3 DNA sequence: TGCGCCAGCAGCTCGGCCACGGGGAGGTCCTACAATGAGCAGTTCTTC. It specifies CASSSATGRSYNEQFF.